This TCR beta chain was sequenced for a study of vaccination and CD4 T cells after COVID-19. Study at large: Stimulation of cells relied on overlapping spike peptides derived from SARS-CoV-2, HCoV-NL63, HCoV-OC43 and HCoV-229E. A CEFX pool, an HIV-1 Nef pool, or else no peptide went into the control cultures.

The CDR3 covers 10 residues. Trimming removed 0 bases at V and 12 bases at J, with 8 bases between. Per germline, CDR1 DFQATT and CDR2 SNEGSKA (reference sequence). The treatment is: approximately 9-day PBMC culture with coronavirus spike peptide pools or control peptides (ViraFEST assay). Expansion of antigen-specific T cells with peptide pools by ViraFEST preceded sequencing of TCRs. Cultured CD4+ T-cell DNA underwent Oncomine TCR Beta short-read sequencing. TCRdb reanalysed the PCR reads using MiXCR and keeps one entry per CDR3 protein. The sample shows more than 15,000 distinct CDR3 sequences, approximately 58% of them seen only once. This clonotype was observed a single time. Its antigen is currently unknown.

The material was cultured CD4+ T cells from blood, obtained after SARS-CoV-2 vaccination. The rearrangement links TRBV20-1 to TRBJ1-1; D is uncertain. The origin of this receptor is a human donor with COVID-19. CDR3 in amino acids: CSARDVLPFF. CDR3 bases: TGCAGTGCTAGAGATGTGCTTCCTTTCTTT.